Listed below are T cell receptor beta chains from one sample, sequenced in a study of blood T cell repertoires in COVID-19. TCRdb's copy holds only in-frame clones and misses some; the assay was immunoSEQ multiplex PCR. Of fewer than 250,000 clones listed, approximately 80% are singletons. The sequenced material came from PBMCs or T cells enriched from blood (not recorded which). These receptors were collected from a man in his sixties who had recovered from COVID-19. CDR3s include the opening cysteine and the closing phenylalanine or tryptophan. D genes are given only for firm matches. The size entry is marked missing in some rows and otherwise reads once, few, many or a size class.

TGTGCCATCACCTCAGGGGACACTGAAGCTTTCTTT,CAITSGDTEAFF,-,TRBJ1-1,-,TRBV10-3
TGTGCAATCAGGGGGCGGACTGAAGCTTTCTTT,CAIRGRTEAFF,TRBD1,TRBJ1-1,-,TRBV30
TGTGCCAGCAGCGATAGCGGGGGGGTAACAGATACGCAGTATTTT,CASSDSGGVTDTQYF,TRBD2,TRBJ2-3,once,TRBV9
TGTGCCAGCAGGTATAGAAAAAACAATGAGCAGTTCTTC,CASRYRKNNEQFF,-,TRBJ2-1,-,TRBV3-1/TRBV3-2
TGTGCCAGCAGCTTAGGGGTTGGTGGGGGGACTAACTATGGCTACACCTTC,CASSLGVGGGTNYGYTF,-,TRBJ1-2,-,TRBV11-2
TGTGCCAGCAGCCAAGATTCAGGGTTTCGCAATGAGCAGTTCTTC,CASSQDSGFRNEQFF,-,TRBJ2-1,-,TRBV3-1/TRBV3-2
TGTGCCAGCAGCTTAAGGGGGATGTACATTCAAGAGACCCAGTACTTC,CASSLRGMYIQETQYF,-,TRBJ2-5,-,TRBV7-8
TGTGCCAGTACCAGACCAGGACAGGGGGACTATGGCTACACCTTC,CASTRPGQGDYGYTF,TRBD1,TRBJ1-2,-,TRBV19
TGTGCCAGCAGCTTAGAGGTGGGCAAACTGTTTTTT,CASSLEVGKLFF,-,TRBJ1-4,-,TRBV11-2
TGCGCCAGCAGCTTGACAGGGGGCCGACAAGCTTTCTTT,CASSLTGGRQAFF,TRBD1,TRBJ1-1,-,TRBV5-1
TGTGCCAGCAGCTTAGGACAAGACCCAAGCACAGATACGCAGTATTTT,CASSLGQDPSTDTQYF,-,TRBJ2-3,-,TRBV11-3
TGTGCCAGCTCACCACGGGCAGGGCAGCGGAACACTGAAGCTTTCTTT,CASSPRAGQRNTEAFF,-,TRBJ1-1,-,TRBV18
TGCAGCGCCGGGACTCACTCCTACGAGCAGTACTTC,CSAGTHSYEQYF,-,TRBJ2-7,-,TRBV29-1
TGTGCCAGCAGAGGACAGGGGGGTGAAAAACTGTTTTTT,CASRGQGGEKLFF,TRBD1,TRBJ1-4,-,TRBV2
TGTGCCAGCAGTCCAACAGGCTATGGCTACACCTTC,CASSPTGYGYTF,-,TRBJ1-2,-,TRBV12-3/TRBV12-4
TGTGCCAGCAGCCGTGCAGGGGACCCCACTGAAGCTTTCTTT,CASSRAGDPTEAFF,-,TRBJ1-1,-,TRBV7-3
TGTGCCAGTACTATGCGTGGCAGGGGGTTTGGAAACACCATATATTTT,CASTMRGRGFGNTIYF,TRBD1,TRBJ1-3,few,TRBV19
TGTGCCAGCAGCGTAGGAGGTGCGAACACTGAAGCTTTCTTT,CASSVGGANTEAFF,-,TRBJ1-1,-,TRBV9
TGTGCCAGCAGCTTGGATTCGGGGGAGAATCAGCCCCAGCATTTT,CASSLDSGENQPQHF,-,TRBJ1-5,-,TRBV5-5
TGCGCCAGCAGCCTAAACATCCCCGGGACAGAATCTAACTATGGCTACACCTTC,CASSLNIPGTESNYGYTF,TRBD1,TRBJ1-2,-,TRBV4-1
TGTGCCAGTAGTGCCCCGACAAGGGGGAGCAATCAGCCCCAGCATTTT,CASSAPTRGSNQPQHF,-,TRBJ1-5,-,TRBV19
TGTGCCTGGAGTGTACGGAGGGAAGGTGAAAAACTGTTTTTT,CAWSVRREGEKLFF,-,TRBJ1-4,-,TRBV30
TGCGCCAGCAGCTTGGCGGTTCGAAACACTGAAGCTTTCTTT,CASSLAVRNTEAFF,-,TRBJ1-1,-,TRBV5-1
TGCGCCAGCAGCGGACTAGGATCATCCTACGAGCAGTACTTC,CASSGLGSSYEQYF,TRBD2,TRBJ2-7,-,TRBV5-1
TGTGCCAGCAGCCAATTCGGGGGGCCTGGCTACACCTTC,CASSQFGGPGYTF,-,TRBJ1-2,-,TRBV3-1/TRBV3-2
TGTGCCACCAAACAGGGGGCGAACACTGAAGCTTTCTTT,CATKQGANTEAFF,TRBD1,TRBJ1-1,-,TRBV15
TGTGCCAGTAGTATGACAGTCGCCGCCCACCTCCACTTT,CASSMTVAAHLHF,-,TRBJ1-6,few,TRBV19
TGTGCCAGCAGCCAAGATGGTGGGTTCGGGAGTGAAAAACTGTTTTTT,CASSQDGGFGSEKLFF,-,TRBJ1-4,-,TRBV3-1/TRBV3-2
TGTGCCAGCAGCTTGAGTCAGGCGAGACGGACTGAAGCTTTCTTT,CASSLSQARRTEAFF,-,TRBJ1-1,-,TRBV7-2
TGTGCCAGCAGCTTAGAGTCAGGTGCGTTGGACACTGAAGCTTTCTTT,CASSLESGALDTEAFF,-,TRBJ1-1,-,TRBV13
TGTGCCACCAGTGAGGGGGGAAATCAGCCCCAGCATTTT,CATSEGGNQPQHF,-,TRBJ1-5,-,TRBV24-1
TGTGCCAGCAGTGCCTGGACAGATAATTCACCCCTCCACTTT,CASSAWTDNSPLHF,-,TRBJ1-6,-,TRBV7-9
TGTGCCACCAGTTCGGGGGTTGGAGGCTACACCTTC,CATSSGVGGYTF,-,TRBJ1-2,-,TRBV24-1
TGCGCCAGCAGCTTGGCCCTTCACTCTAATTACGAGCAGTACTTC,CASSLALHSNYEQYF,-,TRBJ2-7,few,TRBV5-1
TGTGCCAGCAGCTTATGGGACAGGAGTCGGGAGACCCAGTACTTC,CASSLWDRSRETQYF,TRBD1,TRBJ2-5,once,TRBV13
TGTGCCAGCAGCCAAGGGACAGGTCCCTACGAGCAGTACTTC,CASSQGTGPYEQYF,TRBD1,TRBJ2-7,-,TRBV3-1/TRBV3-2
TGTGCCAGCAGCCTGGGACAGGGGAGATGGGAGACCCAGTACTTC,CASSLGQGRWETQYF,TRBD1,TRBJ2-5,few,TRBV7-8
TGCGCCAGCAGCACGGGACAGTCGAACACTGAAGCTTTCTTT,CASSTGQSNTEAFF,TRBD1,TRBJ1-1,once,TRBV5-1
TGTGCCAGCAGCCCCACCCCGGGACAGTTCCAAGAGCAGTACTTC,CASSPTPGQFQEQYF,TRBD1,TRBJ2-7,-,TRBV9
TGTGCCAGTAGTATCGAACAGGGAGAGACCCAGTACTTC,CASSIEQGETQYF,-,TRBJ2-5,-,TRBV19
TGTGCCAGCAGCTATTGGGGACAGGGTCGGGGTGAAAAACTGTTTTTT,CASSYWGQGRGEKLFF,TRBD1,TRBJ1-4,once,TRBV7-8
TGCGCCAGCACCCTCGAGACAGGGCAGTGGAATGAGCAGTTCTTC,CASTLETGQWNEQFF,TRBD1,TRBJ2-1,-,TRBV5-1
TGTGCCAGCAGCTTCCGGGACAGGGTCTCTGAAGCTTTCTTT,CASSFRDRVSEAFF,TRBD1,TRBJ1-1,-,TRBV3-1/TRBV3-2
TGTGCCAGCAGTGACCTCGACAGGAACACTGAAGCTTTCTTT,CASSDLDRNTEAFF,-,TRBJ1-1,-,TRBV6-1
TGCGCCAGCAGCCAGGGTCCTAGTGCCGGGGAGCTGTTTTTT,CASSQGPSAGELFF,-,TRBJ2-2,-,TRBV4-3
TGCGCCAGCAGCGAGTCTAGCGGGCAACCCTACGAGCAGTACTTC,CASSESSGQPYEQYF,TRBD2,TRBJ2-7,-,TRBV5-1
TGTGCCAGCAGCTCGCCGGGACAGGGGGAGACCCAGTACTTC,CASSSPGQGETQYF,TRBD1,TRBJ2-5,-,TRBV7-2
TGCGCCAGCAGCCAAGATGCGGCAGAGGGTCGCGAGACCCAGTACTTC,CASSQDAAEGRETQYF,-,TRBJ2-5,-,TRBV4-1
TGTGCCAGCAGCTCGTCCGGGACAGGGGGGTACGAGCAGTACTTC,CASSSSGTGGYEQYF,TRBD1,TRBJ2-7,-,TRBV5-4
TGCAGCGCCCGACAGGGTTACCTGAACACTGAAGCTTTCTTT,CSARQGYLNTEAFF,TRBD1,TRBJ1-1,few,TRBV29-1
TGCGCCAGCAGCCCCAGGGCTAGCGGGGGGGCCCCCAATGAGCAGTTCTTC,CASSPRASGGAPNEQFF,TRBD2,TRBJ2-1,-,TRBV5-1
TGTGCCAGCAGTTCGACAGGACTTAACTATGGCTACACCTTC,CASSSTGLNYGYTF,-,TRBJ1-2,-,TRBV28
TGTGCCACCAGCCTGGGACAGAATAATTCACCCCTCCACTTT,CATSLGQNNSPLHF,TRBD1,TRBJ1-6,-,TRBV24-1
TGCGCCAGCAGCCAGGGGACATTTAACTATGGCTACACCTTC,CASSQGTFNYGYTF,-,TRBJ1-2,once,TRBV5-1
TGTGCTAGTGGCCCCGGAGGGTCTTCCTACGAGCAGTACTTC,CASGPGGSSYEQYF,-,TRBJ2-7,-,TRBV12-5
TGTGCCGCTGCCGCATCGGGCACTGAAGCTTTCTTT,CAAAASGTEAFF,-,TRBJ1-1,-,TRBV30
TGTGCCAGCAGCCTCGGACAGGGGGCGTTCTACGAGCAGTACTTC,CASSLGQGAFYEQYF,TRBD1,TRBJ2-7,-,TRBV7-2
TGTGCCAGCAGCCCCGGGACAGGGTATGAAAAACTGTTTTTT,CASSPGTGYEKLFF,TRBD1,TRBJ1-4,once,TRBV5-5
TGTGCCAGCAGCCTACGGAAGGGAGACAGGACCTTCTCCTACGAGCAGTACTTC,CASSLRKGDRTFSYEQYF,-,TRBJ2-7,-,TRBV7-6